This TCR beta chain was documented in a study of spatial heterogeneity in lung cancer. Study-level background: TCR transcript counts in tumor regions correlated strongly with a T cell module score from matched bulk RNA-seq.

Study-wide results and limits: Mutation counts in tumors were tracked by counts of expanded intratumoral alpha and beta TCRs. Coverage estimated for tumor T cells reached approximately 7.5% for alpha chains and roughly 14% for beta chains.

Note on this clonotype: Its antigen is as yet unknown. The junction shows a germline mismatch at one end, possibly a read error. Found in a library prepared for alpha chains, this beta chain is an off-target read, and its abundance has little meaning.

TCRdb reprocessed the 5' RACE reads with MiXCR, giving one entry per CDR3 protein. The sample shows over 10,000 distinct CDR3 sequences, roughly 4.6% of them seen only once. The CDR3 covers 15 residues. The germline V gene has CDR1 SQVTM and CDR2 ANQGSEA. The sample's time point: sample taken at primary tumor resection. The donor group consisted of approximately 77 patients who had untreated, early-stage non-small cell lung cancer. The clonotype originates from a male donor with early-stage non-small cell lung cancer. The V call is TRBV29-1, the J call TRBJ2-2, with D possibly called TRBD1 or TRBD2 (5 bases each). The sample in question was lung tumor tissue, obtained at surgery. This CDR3 reads CSVGPPGTNTGELFF. The CDR3 DNA follows: TGCAGCGTGGGCCCCCCAGGGACCAACACCGGGGAGCTGTTCTTT.